The TCR beta chain under discussion was sequenced for a study of radiotherapy plus CTLA-4 blockade in lung cancer. V was pared by 3 bases and J by 7 bases, with 3 bases between. This CDR3 has 9 residues. Per germline, CDR1 SQVTM and CDR2 ANQGSEA. Profiled with immunoSEQ multiplex PCR; TCRdb holds only in-frame clones, not every one. The sample has roughly 98,000 clones; around 81% are singletons. The material sequenced was peripheral blood, taken from a patient treated with radiotherapy plus ipilimumab. The clonotype originates from a human donor with non-small cell lung cancer that progressed on radiotherapy plus ipilimumab. This rearrangement joins TRBV29-1 to TRBJ1-2; D unresolved. This CDR3 is CSVDGGYTF. In DNA form, the CDR3 reads TGCAGCGTTGATGGTGGCTACACCTTC.